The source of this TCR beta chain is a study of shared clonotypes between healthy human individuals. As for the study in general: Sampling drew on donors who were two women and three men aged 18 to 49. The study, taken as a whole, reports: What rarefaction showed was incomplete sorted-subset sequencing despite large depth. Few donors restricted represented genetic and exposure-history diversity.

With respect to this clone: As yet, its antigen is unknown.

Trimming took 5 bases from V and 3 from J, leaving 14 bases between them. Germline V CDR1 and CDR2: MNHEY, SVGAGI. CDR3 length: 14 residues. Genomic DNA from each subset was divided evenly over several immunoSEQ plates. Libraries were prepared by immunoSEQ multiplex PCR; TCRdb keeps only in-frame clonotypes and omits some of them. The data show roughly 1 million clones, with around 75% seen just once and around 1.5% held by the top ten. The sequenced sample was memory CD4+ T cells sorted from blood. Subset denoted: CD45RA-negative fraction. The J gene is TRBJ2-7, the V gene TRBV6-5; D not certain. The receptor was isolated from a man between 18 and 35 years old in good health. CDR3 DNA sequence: TGTGCCAGCAGTAAACATAATCGCGACTACGAGCAGTACTTC. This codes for CASSKHNRDYEQYF.